This T cell receptor beta chain was observed in a study of CD8 T cells in ankylosing spondylitis (dated by TCRdb to about 2017). In terms of the full investigation: To find TCR variants linked to disease, the study profiled T cell receptor beta repertoires in ankylosing spondylitis patients and healthy donors. The full study cohort was made up of 25 to 30 ankylosing spondylitis patients and some 100 healthy donors. Peripheral blood was sampled, and synovial fluid was also collected from ankylosing spondylitis patients.

The instrument was an Illumina HiSeq 2500. TCR beta libraries were prepared by quantitative 5'-RACE with molecular barcodes. As for the authors' bioinformatics: Disease-linked TCR variants were identified with a new computational method built on a probabilistic model of VDJ rearrangement. The public reads were run again by TCRdb, first through fastp at Q25 and then through MiXCR, and only productive beta chains were kept. Identical CDR3 protein sequences are pooled into one entry, listed with their most common genes and DNA. TCRdb's processing, not the authors' own work, is the source of the V and J calls. This sample holds some 340,000 distinct CDR3 sequences; approximately 14% were observed only once. The biggest ten clones account for roughly 0.99% of the sample. Overall results and qualifications from the work: The disease-linked clones were reported to be significantly enriched in matched synovial fluid samples from ankylosing spondylitis patients. Some motif variants were previously reported in synovial fluid and blood of reactive arthritis patients, suggesting common disease-initiation mechanisms. Blood from ankylosing spondylitis patients appeared to be characterized by a TCR beta motif made up of under ten highly homologous amino acid variants. A CD8+ phenotype was shown by the disease-linked clones, which were found at relatively low frequencies in peripheral blood.

On this clonotype itself: There is no known antigen for this receptor. Per-base qualities were not stored, and no clone one base away is much larger.

What was sequenced was blood, either unsorted or a sorted T cell fraction (not recorded which). The source of this sequence is a male donor with ankylosing spondylitis or in good health (not recorded which).

The CDR3 reads as follows: CASSWGYEQFF. The DNA is TGTGCCAGCAGCTGGGGGTATGAGCAGTTCTTC. The rearrangement combines TRBV11-3 with TRBJ2-1, with the D call tentatively TRBD1 or TRBD2, each fitting 5 bases. For CDR1 and CDR2, the germline V gene lists SGHNT and YENEEA. The CDR3 starts with the cysteine, ends with the phenylalanine, and has 11 residues. Only CDR3 DNA is held: 33 bases, read in frame from base 1. V is cut by 4 bases and J by 8 bases, and the space between the germline ends is 6 bases. This CDR3, with the reference TRBV11-3 and TRBJ2-1 proteins standing in past its ends, gives the full variable domain EAGVVQSPRYKIIEKKQPVAFWCNPISGHNTLYWYLQNLGQGPELLIRYENEEAVDDSQLPKDRFSAERLKGVDSTLKIQPAELGDSAVYLCASSWGYEQFFGPGTRLTVL.